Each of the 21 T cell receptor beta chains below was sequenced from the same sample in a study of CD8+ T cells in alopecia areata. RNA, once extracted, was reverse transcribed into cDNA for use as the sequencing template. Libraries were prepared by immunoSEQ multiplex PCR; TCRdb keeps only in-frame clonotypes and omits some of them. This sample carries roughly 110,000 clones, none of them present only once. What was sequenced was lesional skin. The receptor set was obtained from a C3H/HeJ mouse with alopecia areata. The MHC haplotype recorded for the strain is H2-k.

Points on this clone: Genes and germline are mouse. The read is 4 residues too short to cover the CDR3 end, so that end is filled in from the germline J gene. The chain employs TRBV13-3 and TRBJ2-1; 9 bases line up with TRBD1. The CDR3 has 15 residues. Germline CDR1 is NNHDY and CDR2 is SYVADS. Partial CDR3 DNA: TGTGCCAGCAGTGCGTCACAGGGGGCGAGGGCT. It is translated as CASSASQGARA. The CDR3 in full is CASSASQGARAEQFF.

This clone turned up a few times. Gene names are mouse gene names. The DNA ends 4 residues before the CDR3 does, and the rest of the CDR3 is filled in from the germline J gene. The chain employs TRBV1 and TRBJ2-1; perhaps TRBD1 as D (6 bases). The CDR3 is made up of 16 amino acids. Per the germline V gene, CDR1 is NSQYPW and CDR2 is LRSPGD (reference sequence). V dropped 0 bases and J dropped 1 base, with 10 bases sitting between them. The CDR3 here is CTCSAEPQGNYAEQFF. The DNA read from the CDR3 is TGCACCTGCAGTGCAGAGCCTCAGGGGAACTATGCT.

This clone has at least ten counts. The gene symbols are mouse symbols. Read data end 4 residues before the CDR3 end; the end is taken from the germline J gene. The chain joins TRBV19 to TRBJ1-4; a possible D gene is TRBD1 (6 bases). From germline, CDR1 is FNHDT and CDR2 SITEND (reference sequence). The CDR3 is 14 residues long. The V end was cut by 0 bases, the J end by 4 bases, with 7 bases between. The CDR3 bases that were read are TGTGCCAGCAGTATAGGGGGACACAACGAA. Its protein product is CASSIGGHNE. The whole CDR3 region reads CASSIGGHNERLFF. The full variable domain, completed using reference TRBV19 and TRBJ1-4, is GGIITQTPKFLIGQEGQKLTLKCQQNFNHDTMYWYRQDSGKGLRLIYYSITENDLQKGDLSEGYDASREKKSSFSLTVTSAQKNEMAVFLCASSIGGHNERLFFGHGTKLSVL.

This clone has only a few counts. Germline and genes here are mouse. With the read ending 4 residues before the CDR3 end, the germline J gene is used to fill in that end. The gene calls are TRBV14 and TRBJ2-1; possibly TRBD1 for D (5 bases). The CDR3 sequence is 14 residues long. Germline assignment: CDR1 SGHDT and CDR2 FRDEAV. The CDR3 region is CASSFSAGRAEQFF. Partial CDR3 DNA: TGTGCCAGCAGTTTCTCGGCAGGGAGAGCT.

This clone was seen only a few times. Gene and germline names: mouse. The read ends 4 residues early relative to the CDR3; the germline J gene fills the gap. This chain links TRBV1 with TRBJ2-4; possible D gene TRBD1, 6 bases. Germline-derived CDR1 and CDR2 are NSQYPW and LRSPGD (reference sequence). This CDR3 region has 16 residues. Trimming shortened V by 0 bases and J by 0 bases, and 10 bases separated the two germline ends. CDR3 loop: CTCSAETGWSQNTLYF. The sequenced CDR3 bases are TGCACCTGCAGTGCAGAAACAGGGTGGAGTCAAAAC. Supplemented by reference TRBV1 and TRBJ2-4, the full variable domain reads VTLLEQNPRWRLVPRGQAVNLRCILKNSQYPWMSWYQQDLQKQLQWLFTLRSPGDKEVKSLPGADYLATRVTDTELRLQVANMSQGRTLYCTCSAETGWSQNTLYFGAGTRLSVL.

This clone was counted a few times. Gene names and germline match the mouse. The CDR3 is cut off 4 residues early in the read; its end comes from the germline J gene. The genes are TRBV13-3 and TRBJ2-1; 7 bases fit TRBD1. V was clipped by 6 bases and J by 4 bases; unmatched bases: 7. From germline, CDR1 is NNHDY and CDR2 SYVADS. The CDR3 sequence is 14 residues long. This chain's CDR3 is CASTPDREYAEQFF. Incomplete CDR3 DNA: TGTGCCAGCACCCCTGACAGGGAGTATGCT.

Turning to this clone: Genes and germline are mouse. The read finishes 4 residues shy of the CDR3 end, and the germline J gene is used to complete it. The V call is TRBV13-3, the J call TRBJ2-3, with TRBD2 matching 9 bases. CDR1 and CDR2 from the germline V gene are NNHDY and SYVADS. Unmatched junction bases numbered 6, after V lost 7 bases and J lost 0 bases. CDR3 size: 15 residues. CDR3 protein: CASGKTGGSAETLYF. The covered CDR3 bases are TGTGCCAGCGGGAAGACTGGGGGTAGTGCAGAA.

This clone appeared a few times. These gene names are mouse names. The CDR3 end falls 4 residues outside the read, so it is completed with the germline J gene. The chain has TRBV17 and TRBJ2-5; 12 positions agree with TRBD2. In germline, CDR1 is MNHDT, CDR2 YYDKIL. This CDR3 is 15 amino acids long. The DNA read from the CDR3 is TGTGCTAGCAGTAAGACTGGGGGGGCTGGGGAC. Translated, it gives CASSKTGGAGD. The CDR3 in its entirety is CASSKTGGAGDTQYF.

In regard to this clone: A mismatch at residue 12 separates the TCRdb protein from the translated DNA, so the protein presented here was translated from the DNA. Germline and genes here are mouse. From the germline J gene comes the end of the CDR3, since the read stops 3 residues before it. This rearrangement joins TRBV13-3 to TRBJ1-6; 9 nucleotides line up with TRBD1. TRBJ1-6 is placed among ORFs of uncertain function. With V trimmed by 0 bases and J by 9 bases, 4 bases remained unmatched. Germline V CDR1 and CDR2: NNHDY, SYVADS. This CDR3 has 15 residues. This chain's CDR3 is CASSDGDRVGSPLYF. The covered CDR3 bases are TGTGCCAGCAGTGATGGGGACAGGGTGGGTTCGCCC.

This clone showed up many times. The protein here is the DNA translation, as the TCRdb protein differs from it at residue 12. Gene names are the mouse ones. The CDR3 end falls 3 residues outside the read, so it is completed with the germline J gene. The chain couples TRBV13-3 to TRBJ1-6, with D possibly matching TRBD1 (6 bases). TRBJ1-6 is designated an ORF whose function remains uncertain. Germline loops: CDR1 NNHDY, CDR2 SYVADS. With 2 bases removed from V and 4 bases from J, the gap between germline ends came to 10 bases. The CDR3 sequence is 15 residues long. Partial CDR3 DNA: TGTGCCAGCAGTGAAACGGGACAATATAATTCGCCC. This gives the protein CASSETGQYNSP. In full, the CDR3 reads CASSETGQYNSPLYF.

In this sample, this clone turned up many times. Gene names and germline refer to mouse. CDR3 bases read: TGTGCCAGCAGTGAGGGGGGGCGCGGTCAAAAC. Translation gives CASSEGGRGQN. The CDR3 reads in full as CASSEGGRGQNTLYF. The chain links TRBV13-3 to TRBJ2-4, with 8 bases lining up with TRBD2. The read finishes 4 residues shy of the CDR3 end, and the germline J gene is used to complete it. The trim removed 2 bases at V and 1 base at J, leaving 3 bases unmatched. The germline V gene has CDR1 NNHDY and CDR2 SYVADS. The CDR3 has 15 amino acids.

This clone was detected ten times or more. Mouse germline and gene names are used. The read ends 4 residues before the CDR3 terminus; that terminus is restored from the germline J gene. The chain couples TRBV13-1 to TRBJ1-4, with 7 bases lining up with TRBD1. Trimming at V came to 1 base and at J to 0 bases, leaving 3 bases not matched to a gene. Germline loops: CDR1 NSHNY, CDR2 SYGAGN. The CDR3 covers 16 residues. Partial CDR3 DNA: TGTGCCAGCAGTGATCCCGGGACAGTTTCCAACGAA. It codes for CASSDPGTVSNE. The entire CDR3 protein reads CASSDPGTVSNERLFF. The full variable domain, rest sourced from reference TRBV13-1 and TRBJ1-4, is EAAVTQSPRNKVTVTGGNVTLSCRQTNSHNYMYWYRQDTGHGLRLIHYSYGAGNLRIGDVPDGYKATRTTQEDFFLLLELASPSQTSLYFCASSDPGTVSNERLFFGHGTKLSVL.

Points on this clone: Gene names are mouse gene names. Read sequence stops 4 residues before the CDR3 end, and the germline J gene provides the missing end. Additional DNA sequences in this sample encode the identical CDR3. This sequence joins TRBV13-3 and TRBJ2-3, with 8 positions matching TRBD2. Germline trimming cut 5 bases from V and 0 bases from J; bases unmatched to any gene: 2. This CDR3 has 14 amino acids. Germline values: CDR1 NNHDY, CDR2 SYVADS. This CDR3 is CASSWGDSAETLYF. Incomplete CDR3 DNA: TGTGCCAGCAGCTGGGGGGATAGTGCAGAA.

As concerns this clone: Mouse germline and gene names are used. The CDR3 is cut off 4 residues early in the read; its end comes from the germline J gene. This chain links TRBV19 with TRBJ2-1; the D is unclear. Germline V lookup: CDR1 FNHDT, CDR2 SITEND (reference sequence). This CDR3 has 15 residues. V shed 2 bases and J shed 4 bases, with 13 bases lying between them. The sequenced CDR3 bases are TGTGCCAGCAGTATGCCTGGTTCAAAATATGCT. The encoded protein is CASSMPGSKYA. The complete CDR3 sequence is CASSMPGSKYAEQFF.

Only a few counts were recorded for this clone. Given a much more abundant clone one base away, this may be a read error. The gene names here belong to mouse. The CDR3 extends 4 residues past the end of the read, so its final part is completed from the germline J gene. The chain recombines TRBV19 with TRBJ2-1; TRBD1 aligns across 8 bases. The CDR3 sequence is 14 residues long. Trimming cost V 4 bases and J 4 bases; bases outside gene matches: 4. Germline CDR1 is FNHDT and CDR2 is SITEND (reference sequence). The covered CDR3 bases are TGTGCCAGCAGTGCAGGGGGCGTTTATGCT. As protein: CASSAGGVYA. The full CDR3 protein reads CASSAGGVYAEQFF.

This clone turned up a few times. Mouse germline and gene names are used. CDR3 in amino acids: CTCSAFNWGHYAEQFF. The CDR3 bases that were read are TGCACCTGCAGTGCTTTTAACTGGGGGCACTATGCT. The V and J genes are TRBV1 and TRBJ2-1; 8 bases are a match to TRBD2. The read terminates 4 residues before the CDR3 end, so the remaining end is supplied by the germline J gene. CDR1 is NSQYPW and CDR2 is LRSPGD in the germline V gene (reference sequence). This CDR3 has 16 amino acids. Trimming cost V 3 bases and J 2 bases; bases outside gene matches: 6. The full variable domain, rest sourced from reference TRBV1 and TRBJ2-1, is VTLLEQNPRWRLVPRGQAVNLRCILKNSQYPWMSWYQQDLQKQLQWLFTLRSPGDKEVKSLPGADYLATRVTDTELRLQVANMSQGRTLYCTCSAFNWGHYAEQFFGPGTRLTVL.

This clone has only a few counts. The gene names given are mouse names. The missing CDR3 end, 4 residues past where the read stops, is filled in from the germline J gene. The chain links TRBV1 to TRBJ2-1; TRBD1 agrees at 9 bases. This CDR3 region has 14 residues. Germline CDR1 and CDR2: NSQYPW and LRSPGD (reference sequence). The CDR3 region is CTCSSGQGGAEQFF. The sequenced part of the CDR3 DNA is TGCACCTGCAGTTCGGGACAGGGAGGCGCT.

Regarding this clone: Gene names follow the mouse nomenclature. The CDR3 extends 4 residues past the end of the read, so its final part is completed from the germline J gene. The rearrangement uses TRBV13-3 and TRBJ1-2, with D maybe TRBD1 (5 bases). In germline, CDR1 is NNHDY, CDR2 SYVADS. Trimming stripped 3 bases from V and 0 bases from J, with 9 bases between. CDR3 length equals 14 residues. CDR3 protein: CASSGQHANSDYTF. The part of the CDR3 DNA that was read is TGTGCCAGCAGTGGACAGCATGCAAACTCC.

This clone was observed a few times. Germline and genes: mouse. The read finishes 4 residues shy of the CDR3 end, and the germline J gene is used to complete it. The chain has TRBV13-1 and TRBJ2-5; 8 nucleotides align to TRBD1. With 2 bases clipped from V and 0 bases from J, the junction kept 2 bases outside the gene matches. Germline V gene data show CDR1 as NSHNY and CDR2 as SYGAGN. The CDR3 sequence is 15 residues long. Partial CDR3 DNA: TGTGCCAGCAGTGAACAGGGGGGTAACCAAGAC. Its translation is CASSEQGGNQD. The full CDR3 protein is CASSEQGGNQDTQYF.

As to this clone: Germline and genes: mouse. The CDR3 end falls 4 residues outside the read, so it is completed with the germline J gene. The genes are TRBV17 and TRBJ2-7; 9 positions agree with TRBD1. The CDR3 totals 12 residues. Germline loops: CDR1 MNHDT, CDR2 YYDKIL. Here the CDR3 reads CASTTGGDEQYF. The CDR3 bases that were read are TGTGCTAGCACGACAGGGGGAGAT.

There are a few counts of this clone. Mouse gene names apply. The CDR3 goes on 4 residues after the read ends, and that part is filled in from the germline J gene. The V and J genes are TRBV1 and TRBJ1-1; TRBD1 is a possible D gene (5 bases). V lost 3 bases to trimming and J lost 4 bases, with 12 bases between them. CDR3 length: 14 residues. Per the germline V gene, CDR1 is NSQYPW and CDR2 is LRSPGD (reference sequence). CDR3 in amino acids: CTCSASREGTEVFF. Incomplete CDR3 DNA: TGCACCTGCAGTGCGAGCAGGGAGGGCACA.